This T cell receptor (beta chain) is drawn from a study of blood T cell repertoires in COVID-19 (dated by TCRdb to 2019 to 2021). About the full investigation: Samples from collaborators originated in the United States, Italy and Spain and spanned both the acute and convalescent phases of COVID-19. The material from the prospective study consisted of cDNA or gDNA derived from T cells, B-cell-depleted T cells, or PBMCs. The dataset comprised deeply sampled blood TCRbeta repertoires from subjects exposed to, actively infected with, or recovered from COVID-19. A freely available public database, intended as a resource for researchers studying the immune response to SARS-CoV-2, is where the repertoires were released. The samples were drawn from the first 160 participants of the ongoing ImmuneRACE study and from over a thousand subjects provided by 6 global collaborators. Sample metadata almost always included a de-identified subject ID, COVID-19 status, age in years and sex. Where available, HLA class I and class II types were taken from metadata supplied by the sample provider and were not determined by assay-based typing. General conclusions and limits of the study: Clinical and demographic metadata were provided uncurated, with the amount varying by source and participant.

Notes on this clone: Its antigen remains undetermined. Per-base qualities were not stored, and no clone one base away is much larger.

TCRbeta CDR3 regions were amplified from genomic DNA using the immunoSEQ Assay, a bias-controlled multiplex PCR. The source study handled its data this way. The number of nucleated cells in each sample was estimated from the amplification of reference gene primers within the assay. To quantify the absolute abundance of each unique TCRbeta CDR3 rearrangement, sequence reads were collapsed and filtered. For each sample, productive Simpson clonality was calculated by taking the square root of Simpson's diversity index across productive rearrangements. TCRdb limited this immuneACCESS table to in-frame rearrangements with V and J called. A share of clones is missing; checked studies link under half to unresolved V genes, and the rest is unexplained. V and J calls and clone size are those listed in that table; D and trimming were worked out from the DNA. This sample gives about 200,000 clones in total; 80% to 90% of them show up just once. Clones ranked in the top ten supply approximately 7.6% of the sample.

Enrolling through a virtual design, the prospective study's participants ranged in age from roughly 18 to 95 years and lived across approximately 25 United States geographic areas. To assign participants to cohorts, the prospective study relied on clinical history that participants themselves reported in a screening survey and a study questionnaire. Recovered participants in ImmuneRACE Cohort 3 were defined as having two consecutive negative NP/OP PCR tests, clearance from a healthcare professional, or resolution of symptoms. In the prospective study, whole blood, serum and a nasopharyngeal or oropharyngeal swab were collected from each participant by mobile phlebotomists. Over a roughly 2-month period, participants in the prospective study had the option of providing additional blood draws and questionnaires. Before DNA extraction, blood samples from the prospective study were shipped at room temperature or frozen.

V loses 0 bases at its end and J loses 5 bases; junction bases beyond the gene matches: 3. From cysteine to phenylalanine, the CDR3 is 14 amino acids long. Here the CDR3 DNA is all that survives: 42 bases in frame from base 1. Reading the germline V gene (reference sequence) gives CDR1 SGHNT and CDR2 YYREEE. This TCR came from a woman aged 18-30 years who had recovered from COVID-19. This sequence uses TRBV5-4 and TRBJ2-7; TRBD1 fits 9 bases in the junction. The specimen sequenced was PBMCs or T cells enriched from blood (not recorded which). The sequence in DNA is TGTGCCAGCAGCTTGGGGACAGGGGTCCACGAGCAGTACTTC. The translation is CASSLGTGVHEQYF.